The 21 T cell receptor beta chains reported below all come from one sample, sequenced in a study of blood T cell repertoires in COVID-19. Libraries were prepared by immunoSEQ multiplex PCR; TCRdb keeps only in-frame clonotypes and omits some of them. In the table there are roughly 80,000 clones, around 85% of which are singletons. The sequenced sample was peripheral blood. These receptors originate from a woman in her 70s with acute or convalescent COVID-19.

The chain is built from TRBV28 and TRBJ1-5; D call uncertain. The length of the CDR3 is 12 residues. Germline values: CDR1 MDHEN, CDR2 SYDVKM. Trimming took 5 bases from V and 4 from J, leaving 6 bases between them. The CDR3 DNA is TGTGCCAGCAGTAGAGCAAATCAGCCCCAGCATTTT. Its translation: CASSRANQPQHF.

The chain uses TRBV28 and TRBJ1-5; tentative D call: TRBD1 (6 bases). The germline V gene has CDR1 MDHEN and CDR2 SYDVKM. Trimming removed 10 bases from V and 5 bases from J, with 18 bases in between. The CDR3 has 14 residues. This chain's CDR3 is CATTEGGDYQPQHF. The CDR3 DNA sequence: TGTGCCACCACCGAGGGGGGGGATTATCAGCCCCAGCATTTT.

The table lists this clone with a few counts. The chain uses TRBV19 and TRBJ2-3; tentatively, D is TRBD1 (5 bases). Germline assignment: CDR1 LNHDA and CDR2 SQIVND (reference sequence). Trimming cost V 3 bases and J 3 bases, with 10 bases left between them. CDR3 size: 14 residues. The CDR3 DNA is TGTGCCAGTAGTATCCAGGGTGGAACAGATACGCAGTATTTT. This gives the protein CASSIQGGTDTQYF.

The CDR3 DNA is TGCGCCAGCAGTCAGACGGCCTACAGGGGCCCTACCGGGACTAGCGGGAGTTACGAGCAGTACGTC. It yields the protein CASSQTAYRGPTGTSGSYEQYV. The V and J genes are TRBV23-1 and TRBJ2-7, with TRBD2 matching over 14 bases. TRBV23-1 is noted as an ORF with a role that remains uncertain. CDR3 length equals 22 residues. V dropped 3 bases and J dropped 4; count of bases not matched to a gene: 23.

The V gene is TRBV28, the J gene TRBJ1-2; 7 positions match TRBD1. The CDR3 is made up of 15 amino acids. Trimming took 3 bases from V and 4 from J; bases not matched to a gene: 8. CDR1 and CDR2 (germline): MDHEN, SYDVKM. The CDR3 sequence is CASSLSTGWPYGYTF. The DNA for the CDR3 is TGTGCCAGCAGTTTGTCGACAGGGTGGCCCTATGGCTACACCTTC.

The rearrangement joins TRBV10-1 to TRBJ1-2; D is undetermined. Germline CDR1 is WNHNN and CDR2 is SYGVQD (reference sequence). Trimming removed 3 bases at V and 7 bases at J, with 24 bases between. CDR3 length equals 17 residues. The CDR3 loop reads CASSEYGHRNARRGYTF. The CDR3 bases are TGCGCCAGCAGTGAATATGGGCACCGGAACGCGCGACGTGGCTACACCTTC.

The chain combines TRBV29-1 with TRBJ1-4, with 7 nucleotides matching TRBD1. Germline CDR1 and CDR2: SQVTM and ANQGSEA. This CDR3 spans 13 amino acids. The J segment lost 8 bases and the V segment lost 2 bases, leaving 5 bases of the junction unmatched. The CDR3 DNA reads TGCAGCGTTGAAAAGGGGGCAGGGGAAAAACTGTTTTTT. This encodes CSVEKGAGEKLFF.

This clone appeared once. The chain is built from TRBV5-1 and TRBJ2-1, with D possibly matching TRBD2 (6 bases). The CDR3 runs 15 residues. Germline V gene data show CDR1 as SGHRS and CDR2 as YFSETQ. Trimming pared 0 bases from V and 4 bases from J, leaving 11 bases between. The CDR3 sequence is CASSLVGGSYNEQFF. The CDR3 region has the DNA TGCGCCAGCAGCTTGGTGGGAGGTTCTTACAATGAGCAGTTCTTC. Full variable domain (rest looked up from reference TRBV5-1 and TRBJ2-1): KAGVTQTPRYLIKTRGQQVTLSCSPISGHRSVSWYQQTPGQGLQFLFEYFSETQRNKGNFPGRFSGRQFSNSRSEMNVSTLELGDSALYLCASSLVGGSYNEQFFGPGTRLTVL.

This clone was observed a single time. The V and J genes are TRBV6-4 and TRBJ2-1; D gene uncertain. Trimming removed 2 bases from V and 4 bases from J, with 12 bases in between. Germline V gene lookup returns CDR1 MRHNA and CDR2 SNTAGT. The CDR3 has 15 residues. CDR3 nucleotide sequence: TGTGCCAGCAGTGACGGCCTTACAACGTACAATGAGCAGTTCTTC. Amino acid sequence: CASSDGLTTYNEQFF.

J is TRBJ1-5 and V is TRBV25-1, with a possible D match to TRBD1 (5 bases). There are 14 residues in the CDR3. Germline assignment: CDR1 MGHDK and CDR2 SYGVNS. Deletions cut 5 bases from V and 2 bases from J, with 10 bases between. The CDR3 region is CASSPFRGNQPQHF. CDR3 DNA sequence: TGTGCCAGCAGTCCGTTCAGGGGCAATCAGCCCCAGCATTTT. Looking up the rest from reference TRBV25-1 and TRBJ1-5 gives the full variable domain: EADIYQTPRYLVIGTGKKITLECSQTMGHDKMYWYQQDPGMELHLIHYSYGVNSTEKGDLSSESTVSRIRTEHFPLTLESARPSHTSQYLCASSPFRGNQPQHFGDGTRLSIL.

The chain recombines TRBV30 with TRBJ1-2, with D possibly TRBD1 on 6 matching bases. Trimming cost V 4 bases and J 4 bases, with 10 bases left between them. This CDR3 comprises 12 residues. The germline V gene encodes CDR1 GTSNPN and CDR2 SVGIG (reference sequence). CDR3 in DNA: TGTGCCTGGACAACAGGGTTCTATGGCTACACCTTC. Amino acids: CAWTTGFYGYTF.

The V and J genes are TRBV27 and TRBJ1-2; TRBD1 aligns across 8 bases. CDR1 and CDR2 (germline): MNHEY, SMNVEV (reference sequence). The CDR3 is 14 residues long. V lost 1 base to trimming and J lost 6 bases; unmatched junction nucleotides: 4. For the CDR3, the DNA is TGTGCCAGCAGTTTATTAACAGGGGGTGATGGCTACACCTTC. This sequence encodes CASSLLTGGDGYTF.

This chain uses TRBV5-5 with TRBJ1-5; D unclear. CDR1 SGHKS and CDR2 YYEKEE come from the germline V gene (reference sequence). The CDR3 runs to 14 residues. Trimming shortened V by 0 bases and J by 7 bases, and 11 bases separated the two germline ends. DNA for the CDR3: TGTGCCAGCAGCTTGGGGGGAGGGTTCCAGCCCCAGCATTTT. Protein sequence: CASSLGGGFQPQHF.

The V gene is TRBV5-1, the J gene TRBJ1-4; 7 nucleotides match TRBD1. The V and J ends lost 4 bases and 5 bases, in that order; junction bases with no gene match: 8. The CDR3 has 15 residues. The germline gives CDR1 SGHRS, CDR2 YFSETQ. CDR3 residues: CASSAATGWNEKLFF. CDR3 bases: TGCGCCAGCAGCGCGGCGACAGGGTGGAATGAAAAACTGTTTTTT.

The V and J genes are TRBV29-1 and TRBJ2-2; no definite D call. Germline CDR1 and CDR2: SQVTM and ANQGSEA. With 5 bases removed from V and 7 bases from J, the gap between germline ends came to 11 bases. The CDR3 loop spans 12 amino acids. CDR3 nucleotide sequence: TGCAGCGTTAGGCCCTCGGGCGGGGAGCTGTTTTTT. Translated, it gives CSVRPSGGELFF.

The rearrangement uses TRBV6-5 and TRBJ2-1, with D tentatively TRBD2 (6 bases). The germline V gene has CDR1 MNHEY and CDR2 SVGAGI. V was cut by 5 bases and J by 7 bases, with 15 bases left in between. This CDR3 region has 14 residues. CDR3 in amino acids: CASSIGPGGNEQFF. The CDR3 DNA reads TGTGCCAGCAGTATCGGACCTGGGGGGAATGAGCAGTTCTTC.

The gene calls are TRBV7-2 and TRBJ1-3; D uncertain. Between the trimmed V and J ends, which lost 5 bases and 7 bases, there was a span of 9 bases. The CDR3 is 12 amino acids. Germline assignment: CDR1 SGHTA and CDR2 FQGNSA. As DNA, the CDR3 is TGTGCCAGCAGCCCCCCGGTGAACACCATATATTTT. Protein sequence: CASSPPVNTIYF.

Only a few counts were recorded for this clone. The CDR3 region has the DNA TGTGCCAGCATTGGGGGGAACTCGAATTCACCCCTCCACTTT. Protein sequence: CASIGGNSNSPLHF. V is TRBV6-5 and J is TRBJ1-6; D possibly corresponds to TRBD1 (5 bases). This CDR3 contains 14 residues. The V gene's germline CDR1 is MNHEY and CDR2 SVGAGI. With 7 bases removed from V and 7 bases from J, the gap between germline ends came to 14 bases.

The chain employs TRBV27 and TRBJ2-1; possible D gene TRBD1, 5 bases. The CDR3 sequence is 15 residues long. Germline lookup yields CDR1 MNHEY and CDR2 SMNVEV (reference sequence). Trimming took 3 bases from V and 4 from J, leaving 13 bases between them. The DNA of the CDR3 is TGTGCCAGCAGTTTTTCCAGGACACAGTACAATGAGCAGTTCTTC. It translates to CASSFSRTQYNEQFF.

This clone came up once. The rearrangement uses TRBV20-1 and TRBJ2-1, with TRBD2 identical over 16 bases. Per germline, CDR1 DFQATT and CDR2 SNEGSKA (reference sequence). The CDR3 is made up of 18 amino acids. After removal of 3 bases from V and 6 bases from J, the junction contained 11 bases not matched to a gene. CDR3: CSASPGTSGGAHLNEQFF. CDR3 coding DNA: TGCAGTGCTAGTCCCGGGACTAGCGGGGGGGCACACCTCAATGAGCAGTTCTTC.

The V gene is TRBV6-2 or TRBV6-3, the J gene TRBJ2-1; 9 bases align to TRBD1. The germline CDR1 and CDR2 sequences are MNHEY and SVGEGT. There are 18 residues in the CDR3. Trimming removed 4 bases from V and 2 bases from J; junction bases left unmatched: 12. CDR3 sequence: CASSLRGTGQGAYNEQFF. In DNA form, the CDR3 reads TGTGCCAGCAGTTTGAGGGGAACGGGACAGGGAGCCTACAATGAGCAGTTCTTC.